This T cell receptor (beta chain) derives from a study of blood T cell repertoires in COVID-19. Study-level background: Sites across the United States, Italy and Spain contributed samples from acute and convalescent COVID-19. T cells, B-cell-depleted T cells, or PBMCs supplied cDNA or gDNA.

The authors' processing: Amplification with reference gene primers provided the estimates of nucleated cell counts. Profiling relied on immunoSEQ multiplex PCR, and the TCRdb table lists in-frame clones only, not all of them. The DNA was the basis for D and trimming; V, J and clone size are from that table. The sample records fewer than 250,000 clones, nearly 95% being singletons. Germline assignment: CDR1 SGHVS and CDR2 FNYEAQ. The V and J ends lost 5 bases and 0 bases, in that order; junction bases with no gene match: 9. This CDR3 spans 16 amino acids. Enrolled during active infection, Seattle patients were then followed longitudinally.

This rearrangement joins TRBV7-6 to TRBJ2-5; 7 bases are shared with TRBD2. The sequence was obtained from a man aged 30 to 45 with COVID-19, enrolled during active disease. The sequenced sample was peripheral blood. The CDR3 loop reads CASSPNTLANQETQYF. In nucleotides, the CDR3 is TGTGCCAGCAGCCCGAACACACTAGCGAACCAAGAGACCCAGTACTTC.